The text below deals with one T cell receptor beta chain. The CDR3 is cut off 3 residues early in the read; its end comes from the germline J gene. The same CDR3 also results from other DNA sequences found in this sample. Assay: immunoSEQ multiplex PCR; the TCRdb copy retains only in-frame clones and omits some. Reported are about 39,000 clones; the ten largest clones contain roughly 5%. Trimming took off 3 bases at V and 3 bases at J, with 17 bases between the two ends. The germline V gene has CDR1 SGHRS and CDR2 YFSETQ. CDR3 length: 16 residues. This specimen belongs to a study of T cells in women clearing cervical HPV infection.

J is TRBJ2-3 and V is TRBV5-1; a weak D match, TRBD1 (6 bases). The sequenced sample was blood buffy coat. The receptor's source is a woman between 18 and 70 years old with a cervical HPV16 infection that either progressed to CIN3+ or cleared (not recorded which). The covered CDR3 bases are TGCGCCAGCAGCTGGTACGGGACAACCAGTACAGATACG. Protein product: CASSWYGTTSTDT. The whole CDR3 protein is CASSWYGTTSTDTQYF.